The 28 T cell receptor beta chains given below trace back to one sample, sequenced in a study of blood T cell repertoires in COVID-19. Repertoires were generated with immunoSEQ multiplex PCR, while TCRdb's copy carries only in-frame clones and drops some. The repertoire holds 30,000 to 50,000 clones, with approximately 90% as singletons. The material sequenced was peripheral blood. The source is a woman aged 25 to 39 in a cohort sampled during active COVID-19.

The V gene is TRBV7-3, the J gene TRBJ2-3; 8 nucleotides agree with TRBD2. The V gene's germline CDR1 is SGHTA and CDR2 FQGTGA. The V gene end was trimmed by 5 bases and the J gene end by 1 base; junction bases not matched to a gene: 5. This CDR3 has 15 residues. DNA for the CDR3: TGTGCCAGCAGCCCCGGAGCGGGGGGCACAGATACGCAGTATTTT. It specifies CASSPGAGGTDTQYF.

The gene calls are TRBV7-6 and TRBJ2-7; tentative D call: TRBD2 (5 bases). Germline V gene sequence: CDR1 SGHVS, CDR2 FNYEAQ. Trimming stripped 3 bases from V and 7 bases from J, with 13 bases between. The length of the CDR3 is 13 residues. This chain's CDR3 is CASSFGNLGEQYF. The CDR3 coding sequence is TGTGCCAGCAGCTTCGGGAACCTAGGGGAGCAGTACTTC.

The V gene is TRBV4-3, the J gene TRBJ2-2; possible D gene TRBD1, 6 bases. V lost 2 bases, J lost 7 bases, and 8 bases lay in between. The length of the CDR3 is 13 residues. Germline CDR1 LGHNA, CDR2 YSLEER. CDR3 in amino acids: CASSQQGFGELFF. CDR3 coding DNA: TGCGCCAGCAGCCAACAGGGGTTCGGGGAGCTGTTTTTT.

V and J are TRBV2 and TRBJ2-7, with TRBD1 matching 8 bases. CDR1 and CDR2 from the germline V gene are SNHLY and FYNNEI. This CDR3 is 15 amino acids long. V lost 1 base, J lost 3 bases, and 5 bases stayed unmatched. For the CDR3, the DNA is TGTGCCAGCAGTGAAGGTAGGACAGGGTTCTACGAGCAGTACTTC. It encodes CASSEGRTGFYEQYF.

The chain uses TRBV21-1 and TRBJ2-3; the table's D call, TRBD2, has no DNA check behind it. TRBV21-1 is assigned pseudogene status. The CDR3 is made up of 17 amino acids. CDR3 DNA: TGTGCCAGCAACTATAACAGGACTAGCGTTAGCACAGATACGCAGTATTTT. Translating it yields CASNYNRTSVSTDTQYF.

The chain combines TRBV5-1 with TRBJ2-4; weak D call: TRBD1 (6 bases). Germline CDR1 SGHRS, CDR2 YFSETQ. V lost 1 base to trimming and J lost 1 base, with 6 bases between them. The CDR3 totals 14 residues. Here the CDR3 reads CASSLQGAKNIQYF. CDR3 nucleotide sequence: TGCGCCAGCAGCTTGCAGGGGGCCAAAAACATTCAGTACTTC.

The chain uses TRBV28 and TRBJ1-1, with TRBD1 matching over 8 bases. This CDR3 comprises 11 residues. V trimming: 10 bases; J trimming: 12 bases; junction bases outside the gene matches: 10. The germline V gene encodes CDR1 MDHEN and CDR2 SYDVKM. CDR3 DNA sequence: TGTGCCAACAGACACAGGGGGAGAACTTTCTTT. Translating it yields CANRHRGRTFF.

The gene calls are TRBV2 and TRBJ1-2; no firm D call. Germline CDR1 is SNHLY and CDR2 is FYNNEI. There are 13 residues in the CDR3. Trimming removed 2 bases from V and 4 bases from J, with 8 bases in between. The CDR3 sequence: CASSERQVYGYTF. CDR3 DNA: TGTGCCAGCAGTGAACGGCAGGTCTATGGCTACACCTTC.

The rearrangement joins TRBV7-9 to TRBJ2-1; 11 bases align to TRBD2. Germline V gives CDR1 SEHNR, CDR2 FQNEAQ (reference sequence). V dropped 5 bases and J dropped 5; count of bases not matched to a gene: 5. There are 15 residues in the CDR3. The chain's CDR3 is CASSPGTSGHNEQFF. The DNA of the CDR3 is TGTGCCAGCAGCCCCGGGACTAGCGGACACAATGAGCAGTTCTTC. Filled out from reference TRBV7-9 and TRBJ2-1, the complete variable domain reads DTGVSQNPRHKITKRGQNVTFRCDPISEHNRLYWYRQTLGQGPEFLTYFQNEAQLEKSRLLSDRFSAERPKGSFSTLEIQRTEQGDSAMYLCASSPGTSGHNEQFFGPGTRLTVL.

V and J are TRBV20-1 and TRBJ2-7; possible D gene TRBD1, 5 bases. The CDR3 is 12 amino acids. Trimming took 3 bases from V and 8 from J, leaving 14 bases between them. Germline V gives CDR1 DFQATT, CDR2 SNEGSKA (reference sequence). CDR3 region: CSASDSGRQQYF. The CDR3 DNA follows: TGCAGTGCTAGTGACTCAGGGCGCCAGCAGTACTTC.

The rearrangement joins TRBV7-2 to TRBJ1-5, with D perhaps matching TRBD1 (5 bases). This CDR3 contains 16 residues. Deletions cut 1 base from V and 9 bases from J, with 19 bases between. Germline V gene data show CDR1 as SGHTA and CDR2 as FQGNSA. As DNA, the CDR3 is TGTGCCAGCAGCTTAGAAGTGGGTGGGACTCGGGGGCCCCAGCATTTT. As protein: CASSLEVGGTRGPQHF. The variable domain in full, with the rest retrieved from reference TRBV7-2 and TRBJ1-5, is GAGVSQSPSNKVTEKGKDVELRCDPISGHTALYWYRQSLGQGLEFLIYFQGNSAPDKSGLPSDRFSAERTGGSVSTLTIQRTQQEDSAVYLCASSLEVGGTRGPQHFGDGTRLSIL.

This clone is a singleton in its sample. The gene calls are TRBV10-3 and TRBJ2-1; 11 bases are shared with TRBD2. With 7 bases clipped from V and 7 bases from J, the junction kept 9 bases outside the gene matches. Germline CDR1 and CDR2: ENHRY and SYGVKD. This CDR3 contains 15 residues. The CDR3 loop is CAIMTASGRLNEQFF. The CDR3 DNA follows: TGTGCCATCATGACGGCTAGCGGGAGGTTAAATGAGCAGTTCTTC.

The chain uses TRBV29-1 and TRBJ2-7; 9 positions match TRBD1. CDR3 length: 13 residues. Germline V lookup: CDR1 SQVTM, CDR2 ANQGSEA. Unmatched junction bases numbered 6, after V lost 3 bases and J lost 6 bases. The CDR3 DNA reads TGCAGCGTTGACGGGACAGGGTTTAGCGAGCAGTACTTC. Its translation: CSVDGTGFSEQYF.

The V gene is TRBV29-1, the J gene TRBJ1-2; TRBD1 matches 7 bases. The CDR3 totals 14 residues. V lost 4 bases, J lost 6 bases, and 11 bases stayed unmatched. Germline V lookup: CDR1 SQVTM, CDR2 ANQGSEA. CDR3 amino acids: CSVVVTGEVDGYTF. As DNA, the CDR3 is TGCAGCGTTGTGGTTACAGGGGAGGTGGATGGCTACACCTTC. The full variable domain, completed using reference TRBV29-1 and TRBJ1-2, is SAVISQKPSRDICQRGTSLTIQCQVDSQVTMMFWYRQQPGQSLTLIATANQGSEATYESGFVIDKFPISRPNLTFSTLTVSNMSPEDSSIYLCSVVVTGEVDGYTFGSGTRLTVV.

The gene calls are TRBV7-2 and TRBJ2-2; 12 bases fit TRBD2. The CDR3 totals 17 residues. Germline lookup yields CDR1 SGHTA and CDR2 FQGNSA. Germline trimming cut 0 bases from V and 7 bases from J; bases unmatched to any gene: 6. Written as DNA, the CDR3 is TGTGCCAGCAGCTTAGCGCCTAGCGGGAGGGTAATCGGGGAGCTGTTTTTT. The encoded protein is CASSLAPSGRVIGELFF.

The V and J genes are TRBV7-3 and TRBJ2-2, with a possible D match to TRBD2 (6 bases). The germline V gene encodes CDR1 SGHTA and CDR2 FQGTGA. This CDR3 comprises 16 residues. The V gene lost 2 bases and the J gene lost 6 bases, with 16 bases spanning the gap. The CDR3 DNA follows: TGTGCCAGCAGCTTAGGGTTGCCAGGGAGGTCCGGGGAGCTGTTTTTT. Translation: CASSLGLPGRSGELFF.

The chain links TRBV7-3 to TRBJ2-7, with D possibly matching TRBD1 (6 bases). With 2 bases removed from V and 3 bases from J, the gap between germline ends came to 11 bases. Germline CDR1 is SGHTA and CDR2 is FQGTGA. The CDR3 contains 14 residues. CDR3 coding DNA: TGTGCCAGCAGCTTACAGGGGTCGGGCTACGAGCAGTACTTC. It is translated as CASSLQGSGYEQYF.

The chain couples TRBV27 to TRBJ2-2, with 10 bases fitting TRBD2. V lost 0 bases and J lost 6; bases outside the gene matches: 1. The CDR3 has 15 residues. The V gene's germline CDR1 is MNHEY and CDR2 SMNVEV (reference sequence). The CDR3 sequence: CASSLSLAGAGELFF. CDR3 DNA: TGTGCCAGCAGTTTATCGCTAGCGGGAGCCGGGGAGCTGTTTTTT.

The chain links TRBV24-1 to TRBJ2-3; D gene ambiguous. The CDR3 has 16 amino acids. Trimming left V 1 base short and J 3 bases short, with 13 bases between. CDR1 and CDR2 (germline): KGHDR, SFDVKD. CDR3 nucleotides: TGTGCCACCAGTGATTTAGGCGGCCAGAGAACAGATACGCAGTATTTT. It yields the protein CATSDLGGQRTDTQYF.

The rearrangement joins TRBV5-1 to TRBJ2-3, with 7 nucleotides matching TRBD2. Germline CDR1 SGHRS, CDR2 YFSETQ. There are 16 residues in the CDR3. The ends lost 0 bases at V and 3 bases at J; junction bases unmatched: 7. The CDR3 loop is CASSLVTSSGTDTQYF. CDR3 in DNA: TGCGCCAGCAGCTTGGTAACCTCTAGCGGAACAGATACGCAGTATTTT.

The chain joins TRBV6-2 or TRBV6-3 to TRBJ2-7, with 10 bases that match TRBD1. Per the germline V gene, CDR1 is MNHEY and CDR2 is SVGEGT. V lost 4 bases and J lost 6; bases outside the gene matches: 6. This CDR3 is 14 amino acids long. CDR3 loop: CASSFDRGLSEQYF. CDR3 nucleotides: TGTGCCAGCAGTTTCGACAGGGGGCTTTCCGAGCAGTACTTC.

The V call is TRBV6-6, the J call TRBJ1-5; D gene ambiguous. Per the germline V gene, CDR1 is MNHNY and CDR2 is SVGAGI (reference sequence). V dropped 4 bases and J dropped 5 bases, with 12 bases sitting between them. The CDR3 is 14 amino acids. The CDR3 sequence: CASSSDFPYQPQHF. The CDR3 DNA reads TGTGCCAGCAGTTCAGATTTTCCCTATCAGCCCCAGCATTTT.

This chain uses TRBV28 with TRBJ2-1; TRBD2 agrees at 10 bases. V shed 3 bases, J shed 9 bases, and the junction held 5 bases outside the gene matches. The length of the CDR3 is 14 residues. CDR1 MDHEN and CDR2 SYDVKM come from the germline V gene. This chain's CDR3 is CASSLSGRDSEQFF. Here the CDR3 DNA reads TGTGCCAGCAGTTTGAGCGGGAGGGATAGTGAGCAGTTCTTC.

The chain carries TRBV5-8 and TRBJ1-1; the match to TRBD1 covers 8 bases. V was pared by 7 bases and J by 1 base, with 15 bases of the junction left unmatched. Germline CDR1 is SGHTS and CDR2 is YDEGEE. This CDR3 is 17 amino acids long. The CDR3 here is CASRENRGTFPNTEAFF. Written as DNA, the CDR3 is TGTGCCAGCCGGGAGAACAGGGGGACCTTTCCGAACACTGAAGCTTTCTTT.

The chain links TRBV9 to TRBJ1-2, with D possibly TRBD1 on 5 matching bases. The germline gives CDR1 SGDLS, CDR2 YYNGEE. CDR3 length: 14 amino acids. The V end lost 3 bases, the J end lost 4 bases, and 13 bases lay between the germline ends. CDR3 bases: TGTGCCAGCAGCGGCGGGGGGTTCGGCTATGGCTACACCTTC. Translating gives CASSGGGFGYGYTF.

This clone came up once. The rearrangement joins TRBV28 to TRBJ2-5, with 8 bases lining up with TRBD1. Germline lookup yields CDR1 MDHEN and CDR2 SYDVKM. The V segment lost 5 bases and the J segment 2 bases; nucleotides outside the gene matches: 16. This CDR3 region has 18 residues. CDR3 amino acids: CASSPHRGSPTNQETQYF. The CDR3 bases are TGTGCCAGCAGTCCGCACAGGGGGTCGCCCACTAATCAAGAGACCCAGTACTTC.

The chain couples TRBV5-1 to TRBJ2-2; a possible D gene is TRBD2 (6 bases). Germline V CDR1 and CDR2: SGHRS, YFSETQ. Trimming stripped 4 bases from V and 4 bases from J, with 17 bases between. The CDR3 extends over 16 amino acids. The CDR3 loop reads CASSAKTSSGTGELFF. CDR3 nucleotide sequence: TGCGCCAGCAGCGCGAAGACTAGTTCGGGCACCGGGGAGCTGTTTTTT.

The chain links TRBV18 to TRBJ2-3; D remains ambiguous. Trimming left V 3 bases short and J 0 bases short, with 4 bases between. The CDR3 runs to 13 residues. The V gene's germline CDR1 is KGHSH and CDR2 LQKENI. This CDR3 reads CASSPLSTDTQYF. The DNA for the CDR3 is TGTGCCAGCTCACCCCTTAGCACAGATACGCAGTATTTT.